This T cell receptor beta chain is from a study of CD4 T cells in relation to SARS-CoV-2 and coronaviruses (dated by TCRdb to the early 2020s). At the level of the whole study: The ViraFEST assay cultured PBMCs with antigen for roughly 11 days, then sequenced TCR beta CDR3s to find antigen-specific clonal expansions. Using patient-derived lymphoblastoid cell lines, the shared crossreactive spike epitopes were mapped to their HLA restriction. Memory CD4+ T cell crossreactivity between SARS-CoV-2 and common cold coronavirus spike proteins was assessed at the TCR clonotype level in the study. For other donors in the study, expansion assays were sequenced with a different, Illumina-based TCR-beta assay. The Adaptive Biotechnologies TCR-sequencing kit was used to sequence samples from three pre-COVID donors and the naive versus memory experiments, while other data came from Illumina-based sequencing. The negative reference condition was either a culture with an HIV-1 Nef peptide pool or a culture with no peptide.

With regard to this clone: Its antigen specificity is not known. No base quality information exists; no much larger clone differs at one position.

The method was the immunoSEQ multiplex PCR assay. The authors processed their data as follows. During preprocessing, nonproductive sequences were removed, as were CDR3s that did not start with C, did not end with F or W, or were shorter than 7 amino acids. The MANAFEST web app identified antigen-specific clonotypes based on expansion compared with the reference and other culture wells. To be counted as positive, a clone had to show significant expansion compared with the reference culture, at an FDR below 0.05, in 2 of 3 replicate wells. For a clone to be considered positive, significant expansion relative to all other tandem wells and an odds ratio above 5 were also required. CDR3 homology was measured as pairwise Levenshtein distance, computed with the stringdist R package after trimming three terminal residues from each end. Entries here come from immuneACCESS through TCRdb and include only in-frame sequences with V and J called. Some clones fail to appear in such tables; in the studies checked, an unresolved V gene covers under half of the shortfall, and the cause of the remainder is unknown. V and J calls and clone size follow that table, whereas D and trimming were derived from the DNA. In all, the sample holds 25,000 to 30,000 clones, and over 60% of those were seen once. The ten largest make up roughly 18% of the sample.

CD4+ T cells from unexposed donors were collected before the COVID-19 pandemic (2011-2018). After more than nine days of culture, CD4+ T cells were isolated with the EasySep CD4+ T cell isolation kit. As far as cell numbers permitted, CD4+ T cells from unexposed donors were tested for reactivity against SARS-CoV-2 S and N as well as four spike pools from common cold coronaviruses. PBMCs were cultured at two million per well in IMDM supplemented with 5% human AB serum and 10 IU/ml IL-2. Half of the culture medium was replaced with fresh IL-2-containing medium on days 3 and 7. In general, triplicate replicate wells were used for every peptide culture condition. The leukapheresis product for the unexposed donors was obtained through commercial purchase. Ficoll-Paque PLUS gradient centrifugation was used to isolate PBMCs from either whole blood or leukapheresis product. PBMCs were either cryopreserved at -140°C or used fresh in the expansion assay. The QIAamp Micro DNA Kit was used to extract genomic DNA from the CD4+ T cells.

The investigation overall reported the following: Significantly weaker SARS-CoV-2-driven expansion was shown by crossreactive clones than by monoreactive clones, consistent with antigenic imprinting. In about two thirds of donors, memory CD4+ clonotypes turned up that crossrecognized SARS-CoV-2 and at least one common cold coronavirus spike. Small numbers of patients and of tested TCRs were a limitation of the study. No donor contributed both pre-pandemic and post-infection samples, which limited tracing the source of pre-existing responses. Because the crossreactivity analysis focused on spike protein, crossreactivity against other viral proteins was not assessed.

From a lookup of the germline V gene, CDR1 and CDR2 are KGHSH and LQKENI. V sheds 1 base and J sheds 2 bases, leaving 6 bases between their ends. The CDR3 holds 14 amino acids from the cysteine to the phenylalanine. The read is trimmed to its CDR3 DNA, 42 bases read in frame from base 1. The source is a human donor in good health. The sample was CD4+ T cells from PBMCs, cultured in vitro. The sequence joins TRBV18 to TRBJ1-3, with the D gene call left open. The CDR3 has the sequence CASSPRRPGNTIYF. The DNA reads as follows: TGTGCCAGCTCACCACGGAGGCCTGGAAACACCATATATTTT.